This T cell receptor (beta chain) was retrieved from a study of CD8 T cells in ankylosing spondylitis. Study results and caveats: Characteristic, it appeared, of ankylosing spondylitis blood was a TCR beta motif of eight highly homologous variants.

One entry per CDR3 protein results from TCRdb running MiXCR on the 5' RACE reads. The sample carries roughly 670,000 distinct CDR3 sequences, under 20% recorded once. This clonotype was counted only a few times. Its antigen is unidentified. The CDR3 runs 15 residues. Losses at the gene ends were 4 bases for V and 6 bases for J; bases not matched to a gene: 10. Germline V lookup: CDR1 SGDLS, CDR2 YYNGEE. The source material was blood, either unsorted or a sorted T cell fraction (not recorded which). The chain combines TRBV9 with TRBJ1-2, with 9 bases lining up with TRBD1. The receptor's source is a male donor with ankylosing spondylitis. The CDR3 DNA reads TGTGCCAGCAGCCCCCGGTCGTGGACAGGGGATGGCTACACCTTC. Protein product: CASSPRSWTGDGYTF.